Only one count was recorded for the clone carrying this T cell receptor (beta chain). Its antigen is unidentified. The data stem from a study of vaccination and CD4 T cells after COVID-19. The CDR3 contains 13 residues. Germline CDR1 and CDR2: SGHNT and YENEEA. Trimming cost V 1 base and J 2 bases, with 5 bases left between them. With the Oncomine TCR Beta short-read assay, DNA from cultured CD4+ T cells was sequenced. The source of extracted genomic DNA was cultured CD4+ T cells. TCRdb redid the calling of the PCR reads with MiXCR, one entry per CDR3 protein. This table holds some 7,800 distinct CDR3 sequences, about 30% found once. Treatment indicated: roughly nine-day PBMC culture with coronavirus spike peptide pools or control peptides (ViraFEST assay). The collection of CD4+ T cells from the unexposed donor took place before the COVID-19 pandemic (2011-2018). ViraFEST used peptide pools to expand antigen-specific T cells, then sequenced TCRs. The culture of 2 million to 2.5 million PBMCs per well included about 11 IU/ml IL-2 and about 10 ug/ml peptide pools.

The clonotype was recovered from a human donor in good health. This sequence joins TRBV11-3 and TRBJ2-5; no clear D gene. The sample taken for sequencing was CD4+ T cells from blood, cultured in vitro. The CDR3 sequence: CASSLGEQETQYF. The CDR3 coding sequence is TGTGCCAGCAGCTTAGGGGAACAAGAGACCCAGTACTTC.